The entry below gives a single TCR beta chain sequence along with its context. This sample stems from a study of CD8 T cells in Susac syndrome. In blood CD8+ and CD4+ T cells, TCR beta underwent sequencing. CDR1 and CDR2 (germline): SGHRS, YFSETQ. CDR3 size: 14 residues. The ends were cut back, 4 bases at V and 2 bases at J, with 12 bases in the middle. When the RNA was reverse transcribed, random hexamers were used with an input of 0.5 to 1 ug. An immunoSEQ multiplex PCR amplified TCR beta CDR3 over 54 Vbeta and 13 Jbeta. From the immunoSEQ multiplex PCR reads, TCRdb called clonotypes with MiXCR, one entry per CDR3 protein. In the table there are around 190,000 distinct CDR3 sequences, under 95% of which are singletons.

V gene TRBV5-1 combines with J gene TRBJ2-5; D possibly matches TRBD1 or TRBD2 (6 bases each). This clonotype was obtained from a human donor in good health. Sequencing input: CD4+ T cells from PBMCs. The CDR3: CASSRGGIQETQYF. As DNA, the CDR3 is TGCGCCAGCAGCCGAGGGGGGATACAAGAGACCCAGTACTTC.